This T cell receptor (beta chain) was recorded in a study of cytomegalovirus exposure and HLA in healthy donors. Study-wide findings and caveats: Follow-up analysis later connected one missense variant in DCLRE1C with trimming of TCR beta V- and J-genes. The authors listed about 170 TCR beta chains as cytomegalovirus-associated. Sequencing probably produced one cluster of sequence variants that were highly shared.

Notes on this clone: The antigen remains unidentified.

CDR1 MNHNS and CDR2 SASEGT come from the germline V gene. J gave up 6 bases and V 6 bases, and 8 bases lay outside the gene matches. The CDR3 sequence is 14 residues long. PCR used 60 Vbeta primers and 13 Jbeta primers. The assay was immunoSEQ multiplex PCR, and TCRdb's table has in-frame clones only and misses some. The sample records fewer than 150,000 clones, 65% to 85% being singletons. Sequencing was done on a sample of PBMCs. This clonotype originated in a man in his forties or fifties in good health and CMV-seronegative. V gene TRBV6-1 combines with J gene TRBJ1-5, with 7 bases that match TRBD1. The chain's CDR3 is CASSEGQLSQPQHF. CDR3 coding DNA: TGTGCCAGCAGCGAGGGACAGCTTAGTCAGCCCCAGCATTTT.